These 32 T cell receptor beta chains share one sample of origin, sequenced in a study of OX40 agonist ivuxolimab in advanced cancers. Repertoires were generated with immunoSEQ multiplex PCR, while TCRdb's copy carries only in-frame clones and drops some. This sample has 65,000 to 95,000 clones, with 90% found just once. The sample was CD4+ or CD8+ T cells sorted from blood, taken in a trial of the OX40 agonist ivuxolimab. These receptors were collected from an adult with an advanced solid tumor such as melanoma, head and neck, liver or kidney cancer.

Points on this clone: Within the sample, other DNA sequences also encode this same CDR3. This chain uses TRBV7-2 with TRBJ2-5; 14 nucleotides line up with TRBD2. Germline CDR1 and CDR2: SGHTA and FQGNSA. V trimming: 1 base; J trimming: 2 bases; junction bases outside the gene matches: 0. CDR3 size: 16 residues. The CDR3 coding sequence is TGTGCCAGCAGCTTAGGGACTAGCGGGGGGCAAGAGACCCAGTACTTC. The encoded protein is CASSLGTSGGQETQYF.

The V call is TRBV7-2, the J call TRBJ2-1, with a weak D call TRBD1 (5 bases). Per the germline V gene, CDR1 is SGHTA and CDR2 is FQGNSA. V lost 2 bases and J lost 10, with 21 bases in between. The CDR3 is 16 amino acids. CDR3 sequence (DNA): TGTGCCAGCAGCTTAAACCTCGTAGGGGTCTCCTCGGAGCAGTTCTTC. Translating gives CASSLNLVGVSSEQFF. The whole variable domain, filled in from reference TRBV7-2 and TRBJ2-1, reads GAGVSQSPSNKVTEKGKDVELRCDPISGHTALYWYRQSLGQGLEFLIYFQGNSAPDKSGLPSDRFSAERTGGSVSTLTIQRTQQEDSAVYLCASSLNLVGVSSEQFFGPGTRLTVL.

In its sample, this clone was seen once. The rearrangement joins TRBV11-2 to TRBJ1-3; D is uncertain. The CDR3 totals 14 residues. Looked up from germline, CDR1 is SGHAT and CDR2 is FQNNGV. V shed 5 bases and J shed 0 bases, with 8 bases lying between them. DNA for the CDR3: TGTGCCAGCAGCGGGGAAGGCTCTGGAAACACCATATATTTT. Its protein product is CASSGEGSGNTIYF.

This sequence joins TRBV5-1 and TRBJ2-1; TRBD2 matches 9 bases. This CDR3 region has 15 residues. Trimming at V came to 5 bases and at J to 3 bases, leaving 6 bases not matched to a gene. Germline V gene lookup returns CDR1 SGHRS and CDR2 YFSETQ. The chain's CDR3 is CASSTGTSNYNEQFF. The CDR3 region has the DNA TGCGCCAGCAGTACCGGGACTAGCAACTACAATGAGCAGTTCTTC.

The J gene is TRBJ1-2, the V gene TRBV28; a possible D gene is TRBD1 (5 bases). The germline CDR1 and CDR2 sequences are MDHEN and SYDVKM. Deletions cut 5 bases from V and 5 bases from J, with 24 bases between. CDR3 length equals 17 residues. CDR3 protein: CASSPRTPGFSRYGYTF. The DNA for the CDR3 is TGTGCCAGCAGTCCCAGGACACCGGGGTTTTCTAGGTATGGCTACACCTTC.

This chain uses TRBV4-1 with TRBJ2-7, with 14 bases matching TRBD2. V was pared by 6 bases and J by 4 bases, with 5 bases of the junction left unmatched. Germline-derived CDR1 and CDR2 are MGHRA and YSYEKL. This CDR3 has 15 residues. The CDR3 sequence is CASSWTSGGKYEQYV. CDR3 coding DNA: TGCGCCAGCAGTTGGACTAGCGGGGGGAAATACGAGCAGTACGTC.

This rearrangement joins TRBV4-1 to TRBJ1-1; TRBD1 might be the D (5 bases). This CDR3 has 15 amino acids. V was pared by 0 bases and J by 4 bases, with 12 bases between. Germline CDR1 MGHRA, CDR2 YSYEKL. Here the CDR3 reads CASSQESGAGTEAFF. For the CDR3, the DNA is TGCGCCAGCAGCCAAGAGTCCGGGGCGGGCACTGAAGCTTTCTTT.

V is TRBV4-1 and J is TRBJ2-3, with 8 bases identical to TRBD2. The length of the CDR3 is 15 residues. V trimming: 4 bases; J trimming: 6 bases; junction bases outside the gene matches: 9. Germline V gene lookup returns CDR1 MGHRA and CDR2 YSYEKL. The CDR3 coding sequence is TGCGCCAGCAGCCCGCAAGCGGGGGTAACTGATACGCAGTATTTT. The encoded protein is CASSPQAGVTDTQYF.

V usage is TRBV6-1 and J usage is TRBJ1-5; D remains ambiguous. The CDR3 contains 15 residues. V lost 10 bases and J 2 bases, leaving 18 bases between the germline ends. CDR1 is MNHNS, CDR2 SASEGT, per germline. The CDR3 loop reads CATQKEQLGNQPQHF. DNA for the CDR3: TGTGCCACCCAAAAGGAACAGCTCGGCAATCAGCCCCAGCATTTT.

The chain joins TRBV1 to TRBJ2-7. TRBV1 is a listed pseudogene. The CDR3 loop spans 15 amino acids. In DNA form, the CDR3 reads TGCACCAGCAGCCAAGACAGTACGCGCTCCTACGAGCAGTACGTC. The encoded protein is CTSSQDSTRSYEQYV.

This chain connects TRBV9 to TRBJ2-2; D is uncertain. V gave up 0 bases and J gave up 9 bases, with 12 bases separating them. There are 14 residues in the CDR3. Germline V gene data show CDR1 as SGDLS and CDR2 as YYNGEE. CDR3 sequence reads: CASSVEAPPRELFF. CDR3 sequence (DNA): TGTGCCAGCAGCGTAGAGGCGCCACCGAGGGAGCTGTTTTTT.

The chain joins TRBV12-5 to TRBJ2-3, with a possible D match to TRBD2 (6 bases). Germline V lookup: CDR1 LGHNT, CDR2 FRNRAP. The V gene lost 9 bases and the J gene lost 1 base, with 17 bases spanning the gap. CDR3 size: 15 residues. As DNA, the CDR3 is TGTGCTAGGAAACCTATGCCGGGGGGCACAGATACGCAGTATTTT. Translation gives CARKPMPGGTDTQYF.

The V and J genes are TRBV5-1 and TRBJ1-1; D might be TRBD1 (6 bases). The V end was cut by 1 base, the J end by 0 bases, with 13 bases between. The CDR3 contains 16 residues. CDR1 SGHRS and CDR2 YFSETQ come from the germline V gene. The CDR3 DNA reads as TGCGCCAGCAGCTTGCTGCGGGGGCAGGTGAACACTGAAGCTTTCTTT. Translation gives CASSLLRGQVNTEAFF.

The chain uses TRBV7-8 and TRBJ1-1, with D perhaps TRBD1 (5 bases). Germline CDR1 and CDR2: SGHVS and FQNEAQ. V lost 5 bases and J lost 1, with 20 bases in between. CDR3 length: 17 amino acids. This CDR3 reads CASSTAGPRRANTEAFF. The CDR3 DNA follows: TGTGCCAGCAGCACCGCGGGACCTCGCAGGGCGAACACTGAAGCTTTCTTT.

The CDR3 sequence is CASRSGLSQPQHF. The CDR3, as DNA: TGTGCCAGCAGGAGTGGACTGAGTCAGCCCCAGCATTTT. This sequence joins TRBV27 and TRBJ1-5; no clear D gene. This CDR3 is 13 amino acids long. Trimming left V 6 bases short and J 6 bases short, with 12 bases between. CDR1 MNHEY and CDR2 SMNVEV come from the germline V gene (reference sequence).

The rearrangement links TRBV7-9 to TRBJ2-4; TRBD2 matches at 8 bases. The CDR3 is 14 amino acids. Germline V CDR1 and CDR2: SEHNR, FQNEAQ (reference sequence). With V trimmed by 2 bases and J by 9 bases, 6 bases remained unmatched. CDR3 loop: CASSLPLAGSIQYF. In DNA form, the CDR3 reads TGTGCCAGCAGCTTACCGCTAGCGGGCTCCATTCAGTACTTC.

The rearrangement uses TRBV29-1 and TRBJ1-5; 7 bases agree with TRBD1. J gave up 4 bases and V 0 bases, and 6 bases lay outside the gene matches. Germline-derived CDR1 and CDR2 are SQVTM and ANQGSEA. The CDR3 contains 15 residues. DNA for the CDR3: TGCAGCGTTGAAGATCCGGGACAGCAGAATCAGCCCCAGCATTTT. Translated, it gives CSVEDPGQQNQPQHF.

This chain joins TRBV10-2 and TRBJ1-5, with 11 bases lining up with TRBD1. CDR1 is WSHSY, CDR2 SAAADI, per germline. J was trimmed by 3 bases and V by 10 bases; bases with no gene match: 5. CDR3 length: 14 residues. In DNA form, the CDR3 reads TGCGCCACCGGGACAGGGGGGAACAATCAGCCCCAGCATTTT. Translation: CATGTGGNNQPQHF.

This clone has only one observation. This chain links TRBV11-2 with TRBJ1-5; unclear D gene. The CDR3 runs 16 residues. CDR1 and CDR2 from the germline V gene are SGHAT and FQNNGV. The germline V and J ends were trimmed by 3 bases and 3 bases, with 15 bases remaining between them. CDR3 in amino acids: CASSFRQLPANQPQHF. The CDR3 coding sequence is TGTGCCAGCAGCTTCAGGCAGCTTCCCGCCAATCAGCCCCAGCATTTT.

V is TRBV5-4 and J is TRBJ2-1; 16 positions agree with TRBD2. Trimming cost V 4 bases and J 2 bases; bases outside gene matches: 6. CDR3 length equals 18 residues. Germline V gene data show CDR1 as SGHNT and CDR2 as YYREEE (reference sequence). CDR3 coding DNA: TGTGCCAGCAGCACCCCGGGACTAGCGGGGGGGACCTACAATGAGCAGTTCTTC. Residues: CASSTPGLAGGTYNEQFF.

V gene TRBV6-5 combines with J gene TRBJ1-1; D remains unclear. CDR3 length: 15 residues. Germline V gene data show CDR1 as MNHEY and CDR2 as SVGAGI. The ends were cut back, 2 bases at V and 5 bases at J, with 15 bases in the middle. The CDR3 is CASSYTGIGRTEAFF. In DNA form, the CDR3 reads TGTGCCAGCAGTTACACGGGAATAGGAAGAACTGAAGCTTTCTTT.

This chain joins TRBV2 and TRBJ2-2; D gene unclear. V was clipped by 4 bases and J by 4 bases, with 10 bases between them. Germline assignment: CDR1 SNHLY and CDR2 FYNNEI. There are 14 residues in the CDR3. The CDR3 nucleotides are TGTGCCAGCAGTGTAGAAAGGTCCACCGGGGAGCTGTTTTTT. As protein: CASSVERSTGELFF.

The CDR3 nucleotides are TGTGCCAGTAGTGCCCGGAACAGGGGGCCTGGCTACACCTTC. This sequence encodes CASSARNRGPGYTF. V gene TRBV19 combines with J gene TRBJ1-2; the match to TRBD1 covers 9 bases. This CDR3 contains 14 residues. CDR1 is LNHDA, CDR2 SQIVND, per germline (reference sequence). The V segment lost 5 bases and the J segment 7 bases; nucleotides outside the gene matches: 8.

V is TRBV5-1 and J is TRBJ1-4; D is uncertain. The CDR3 covers 15 residues. V lost 2 bases and J lost 0, with 8 bases in between. The germline V gene has CDR1 SGHRS and CDR2 YFSETQ. CDR3 bases: TGCGCCAGCAGCTTTAGGGCAGCAACTAATGAAAAACTGTTTTTT. Its protein product is CASSFRAATNEKLFF. Looking up the rest from reference TRBV5-1 and TRBJ1-4 gives the full variable domain: KAGVTQTPRYLIKTRGQQVTLSCSPISGHRSVSWYQQTPGQGLQFLFEYFSETQRNKGNFPGRFSGRQFSNSRSEMNVSTLELGDSALYLCASSFRAATNEKLFFGSGTQLSVL.

This chain connects TRBV5-4 to TRBJ2-1; TRBD2 agrees at 9 bases. With V trimmed by 4 bases and J by 7 bases, 9 bases remained unmatched. The CDR3 runs to 15 residues. Germline-derived CDR1 and CDR2 are SGHNT and YYREEE (reference sequence). CDR3: CASSPRGGGENEQFF. The DNA of the CDR3 is TGTGCCAGCAGCCCAAGAGGCGGGGGGGAGAATGAGCAGTTCTTC. The whole variable domain, remainder taken from reference TRBV5-4 and TRBJ2-1, is ETGVTQSPTHLIKTRGQQVTLRCSSQSGHNTVSWYQQALGQGPQFIFQYYREEENGRGNFPPRFSGLQFPNYSSELNVNALELDDSALYLCASSPRGGGENEQFFGPGTRLTVL.

V and J are TRBV28 and TRBJ1-2, with D possibly being TRBD1 (5 bases). Germline assignment: CDR1 MDHEN and CDR2 SYDVKM. Trimming took 7 bases from V and 2 from J, leaving 14 bases between them. The CDR3 totals 14 residues. The CDR3 DNA follows: TGTGCCAGCAATGGGGGGGATGTAAACTATGGCTACACCTTC. Residues: CASNGGDVNYGYTF.

The CDR3 reads CASRAEGTYEQYV. The CDR3 nucleotides are TGTGCCAGCAGGGCGGAAGGAACCTACGAGCAGTACGTC. The chain links TRBV6-1 to TRBJ2-7; D is unresolved. Trimming stripped 6 bases from V and 2 bases from J, with 11 bases between. There are 13 residues in the CDR3. The germline CDR1 and CDR2 sequences are MNHNS and SASEGT.

This clone was counted only a few times. The DNA for the CDR3 is TGTGCCAGCAGCTCTCGACAGGGGGCTTCTTCACCCCTCCACTTT. This translates into CASSSRQGASSPLHF. V usage is TRBV11-2 and J usage is TRBJ1-6; 10 nucleotides align to TRBD1. J was trimmed by 9 bases and V by 4 bases; bases with no gene match: 6. This CDR3 comprises 15 residues. The germline CDR1 and CDR2 sequences are SGHAT and FQNNGV. The entire variable domain, with the rest obtained from reference TRBV11-2 and TRBJ1-6, is as follows: EAGVAQSPRYKIIEKRQSVAFWCNPISGHATLYWYQQILGQGPKLLIQFQNNGVVDDSQLPKDRFSAERLKGVDSTLKIQPAKLEDSAVYLCASSSRQGASSPLHFGNGTRLTVT.

V is TRBV7-8 and J is TRBJ2-1; 11 bases agree with TRBD2. V gave up 3 bases and J gave up 3 bases; unmatched junction bases: 4. The CDR3 runs to 16 residues. CDR1 SGHVS and CDR2 FQNEAQ come from the germline V gene. The CDR3 nucleotides read TGTGCCAGCAGCTTGATAGCGGGGGGGATCTACAATGAGCAGTTCTTC. Translating it yields CASSLIAGGIYNEQFF.

The chain carries TRBV9 and TRBJ1-6, with D possibly being TRBD1 (5 bases). Germline lookup yields CDR1 SGDLS and CDR2 YYNGEE. The CDR3 runs to 16 residues. Trimming removed 3 bases from V and 3 bases from J, with 13 bases in between. This CDR3 reads CASSALDRVYNSPLHF. In DNA, the CDR3 is TGTGCCAGCAGCGCCCTCGACAGAGTCTATAATTCACCCCTCCACTTT.

In DNA form, the CDR3 reads TGCAGCGCCAGAGCCCGGGACAGGGCCACTGAAGCTTTCTTT. It is translated as CSARARDRATEAFF. The chain recombines TRBV29-1 with TRBJ1-1; 9 positions agree with TRBD1. CDR3 length: 14 residues. The germline V gene has CDR1 SQVTM and CDR2 ANQGSEA. With V trimmed by 7 bases and J by 4 bases, 10 bases remained unmatched. The variable domain in full, completed from reference TRBV29-1 and TRBJ1-1, reads SAVISQKPSRDICQRGTSLTIQCQVDSQVTMMFWYRQQPGQSLTLIATANQGSEATYESGFVIDKFPISRPNLTFSTLTVSNMSPEDSSIYLCSARARDRATEAFFGQGTRLTVV.

The chain links TRBV7-2 to TRBJ1-1; no firm D call. The CDR3 contains 15 residues. The V end lost 5 bases, the J end lost 2 bases, and 15 bases lay between the germline ends. Germline lookup yields CDR1 SGHTA and CDR2 FQGNSA. The CDR3 coding sequence is TGTGCCAGCAGCCCGTATCCGGTGGGTAACACTGAAGCTTTCTTT. This translates into CASSPYPVGNTEAFF.